This TCR beta chain is from a study of T cells in Graves' hyperthyroidism and ophthalmopathy. Study context: Specimen type is peripheral blood, collected at initial diagnosis prior to any treatment. Findings of the study overall: Most thyroid clonotypes with frequency above 0.001 were detected in blood.

Trimming shortened V by 0 bases and J by 0 bases, and 12 bases separated the two germline ends. The length of the CDR3 is 15 residues. Germline-derived CDR1 and CDR2 are GTSNPN and SVGIG (reference sequence). Comments on this clonotype: Its specificity is unknown.

RNA transcripts yielded amplified TCR beta CDR3 regions. During a first-round RT-PCR of the TCR CDR3, the HTBI primer set was used. TCRdb recomputed calls from the multiplex PCR reads with MiXCR, one row per CDR3 protein. This table has 550,000 to 650,000 distinct CDR3 sequences, roughly 14% appearing once. V usage is TRBV30 and J usage is TRBJ2-7; D assignment may be TRBD1 or TRBD2 (5 bases each). The TCR sequence derives from a woman aged 30 to 39 with Graves' hyperthyroidism that later progressed to Graves' ophthalmopathy. The source material was blood. CDR3 in amino acids: CAWSVDTGTSYEQYF. The DNA for the CDR3 is TGTGCCTGGAGTGTAGATACGGGGACCTCCTACGAGCAGTACTTC. Drawing the rest from reference TRBV30 and TRBJ2-7, the complete variable domain is SQTIHQWPATLVQPVGSPLSLECTVEGTSNPNLYWYRQAAGRGLQLLFYSVGIGQISSEVPQNLSASRPQDRQFILSSKKLLLSDSGFYLCAWSVDTGTSYEQYFGPGTRLTVT.